Listed below are T cell receptor beta chains from one sample, sequenced in a study of blood T cell repertoires in COVID-19. TCRdb keeps only in-frame clones here, not all; method: immunoSEQ multiplex PCR. The sample shows about 230,000 clones, roughly 84% of them seen only once. Sequencing used peripheral blood. These receptors all stem from a man aged 40-49 years with acute or convalescent COVID-19. CDR3s include the opening cysteine and the closing phenylalanine or tryptophan. The order of the fields is CDR3 length, J gene, D gene, V gene, clone size, CDR3 DNA, CDR3 protein. A D gene is named only where the DNA matches it firmly. Only part of the rows carry a size: once, few, many, or a class if the clone is expanded.

length: 15
J: TRBJ1-1
D: TRBD1
V: TRBV6-5
size: once
DNA: TGTGCCAGCAGAAGACAGGGATCACCAGCCACTGAAGCTTTCTTT
CDR3: CASRRQGSPATEAFF

length: 16
J: TRBJ2-3
D: -
V: TRBV4-1
size: -
DNA: TGCGCCAGCAGCCAGATTCAGGGTGCTCGGGCGGATACGCAGTATTTT
CDR3: CASSQIQGARADTQYF

length: 15
J: TRBJ1-1
D: TRBD1
V: TRBV5-1
size: -
DNA: TGCGCCAGCAGCTCCAAGGGACAGGGGGCGTCTGAAGCTTTCTTT
CDR3: CASSSKGQGASEAFF

length: 15
J: TRBJ1-1
D: -
V: TRBV3-1/TRBV3-2
size: -
DNA: TGTGCCAGCAGCCAAGGAGGGATAGTGAACACTGAAGCTTTCTTT
CDR3: CASSQGGIVNTEAFF

length: 15
J: TRBJ2-5
D: TRBD1
V: TRBV4-1
size: once
DNA: TGCGCCAGCAGCCAGTCTCAGACAGGGATAGAGACCCAGTACTTC
CDR3: CASSQSQTGIETQYF

length: 14
J: TRBJ1-1
D: TRBD1
V: TRBV4-3
size: once
DNA: TGCGCCAGCAGTTCTGGGACAGGGGGCACTGAAGCTTTCTTT
CDR3: CASSSGTGGTEAFF

length: 16
J: TRBJ2-1
D: TRBD2
V: TRBV11-2
size: -
DNA: TGTGCCAGCAGCTTCTTTAGCGGGGGCTCCTACAATGAGCAGTTCTTC
CDR3: CASSFFSGGSYNEQFF

length: 12
J: TRBJ2-4
D: -
V: TRBV12-3/TRBV12-4
size: -
DNA: TGTGCCAGCAGTTTTCGGGAAAACATTCAGTACTTC
CDR3: CASSFRENIQYF

length: 14
J: TRBJ1-2
D: TRBD1
V: TRBV29-1
size: -
DNA: TGCAGCGTCAACGGACGACAGGGCCAGGATGGCTACACCTTC
CDR3: CSVNGRQGQDGYTF

length: 14
J: TRBJ2-5
D: TRBD2
V: TRBV7-2
size: -
DNA: TGTGCCAGCAGCTCTCGGGGCGGGGGAGAGACCCAGTACTTC
CDR3: CASSSRGGGETQYF

length: 16
J: TRBJ2-6
D: -
V: TRBV11-2
size: -
DNA: TGTGCCAGCAGCTTAGCTGGGGGCAAAGGGGCCAACGTCCTGACTTTC
CDR3: CASSLAGGKGANVLTF

length: 15
J: TRBJ1-4
D: -
V: TRBV19
size: -
DNA: TGTGCCAGTAGTAGAGGGACCGGGGGTAATGAAAAACTGTTTTTT
CDR3: CASSRGTGGNEKLFF

length: 15
J: TRBJ2-4
D: TRBD2
V: TRBV11-2
size: -
DNA: TGTGCCAGCAGCTTAGTAGCGGGAGCCAAAAACATTCAGTACTTC
CDR3: CASSLVAGAKNIQYF

length: 15
J: TRBJ1-5
D: -
V: TRBV4-1
size: once
DNA: TGCGCCAGCAGCCAAGATAGCAGTTTGGAGGAGCCCCAGCATTTT
CDR3: CASSQDSSLEEPQHF

length: 16
J: TRBJ1-5
D: -
V: TRBV6-1
size: -
DNA: TGTGCCAGCAGTGAAGCAGTCGTCTATAGCAATCAGCCCCAGCATTTT
CDR3: CASSEAVVYSNQPQHF

length: 17
J: TRBJ1-5
D: TRBD1
V: TRBV6-6
size: few
DNA: TGTGCCAGCAGTCGGACAGGGGGGGATAGGAGCAATCAGCCCCAGCATTTT
CDR3: CASSRTGGDRSNQPQHF

length: 12
J: TRBJ1-2
D: TRBD1
V: TRBV5-1
size: -
DNA: TGCGCCAGCAGCGAAAGGGGGCCGGGCTACACCTTC
CDR3: CASSERGPGYTF

length: 14
J: TRBJ1-5
D: -
V: TRBV5-6
size: -
DNA: TGTGCCAGCAGCTTGGGGACGAAAGCGGGGCCCCAGCATTTT
CDR3: CASSLGTKAGPQHF

length: 14
J: TRBJ1-5
D: TRBD1
V: TRBV7-3
size: -
DNA: TGTGCCAGCAGCTCCGGACAGGGGGAAGGGCCCCAGCATTTT
CDR3: CASSSGQGEGPQHF

length: 15
J: TRBJ2-4
D: TRBD1
V: TRBV5-5
size: -
DNA: TGTGCCAGCAGCTTGGCAGGGGGAGTCAAAAACATTCAGTACTTC
CDR3: CASSLAGGVKNIQYF